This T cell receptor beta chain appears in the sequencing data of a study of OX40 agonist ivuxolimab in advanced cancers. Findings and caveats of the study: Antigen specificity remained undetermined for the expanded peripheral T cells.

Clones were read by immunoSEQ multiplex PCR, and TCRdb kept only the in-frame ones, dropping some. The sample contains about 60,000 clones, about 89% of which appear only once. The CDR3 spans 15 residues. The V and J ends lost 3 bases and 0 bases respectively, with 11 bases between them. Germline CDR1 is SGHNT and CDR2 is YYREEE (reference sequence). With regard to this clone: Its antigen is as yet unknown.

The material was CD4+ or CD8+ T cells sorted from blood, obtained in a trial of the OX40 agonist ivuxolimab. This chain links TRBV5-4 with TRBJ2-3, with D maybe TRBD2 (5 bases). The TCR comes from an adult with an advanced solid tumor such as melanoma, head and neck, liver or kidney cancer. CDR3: CASSSGRPSTDTQYF. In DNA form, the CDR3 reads TGTGCCAGCAGCTCGGGGAGACCTAGCACAGATACGCAGTATTTT. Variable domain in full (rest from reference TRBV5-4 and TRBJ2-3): ETGVTQSPTHLIKTRGQQVTLRCSSQSGHNTVSWYQQALGQGPQFIFQYYREEENGRGNFPPRFSGLQFPNYSSELNVNALELDDSALYLCASSSGRPSTDTQYFGPGTRLTVL.